The 4 T cell receptor beta chains reported below all come from one sample, sequenced in a study of control samples from healthy donors and cancer patients. Profiling relied on immunoSEQ multiplex PCR, and the TCRdb table lists in-frame clones only, not all of them. The data contain 98,000 or so clones, roughly 83% of them seen just once; the ten biggest clones take up about 10%. Sequenced: blood. These receptors were taken from a young woman in good health.

Only a few counts were recorded for this clone. The rearrangement uses TRBV4-3 and TRBJ2-3; D remains unclear. V lost 1 base, J lost 6 bases, and 23 bases lay in between. The CDR3 has 18 amino acids. Germline-derived CDR1 and CDR2 are LGHNA and YSLEER. As DNA, the CDR3 is TGCGCCAGCAGCCAAGGGTTCGGTGAAGGTCTACTTGAGGATACGCAGTATTTT. Its protein is CASSQGFGEGLLEDTQYF.

V is TRBV5-1 and J is TRBJ1-2; D unclear. This CDR3 comprises 14 residues. V was shortened by 0 bases and J by 1 base, with 7 bases between the two germline ends. The germline CDR1 and CDR2 sequences are SGHRS and YFSETQ. This CDR3 is CASSLDPLNYGYTF. The CDR3 region has the DNA TGCGCCAGCAGCTTGGATCCCCTTAACTATGGCTACACCTTC.

The CDR3 sequence: CASSRGGKLFF. CDR3 nucleotides: TGTGCCAGCAGTCGCGGGGGAAAACTGTTTTTT. V is TRBV6-5 and J is TRBJ1-4, with a tentative D call TRBD1 (5 bases). Deletions cut 5 bases from V and 10 bases from J, with 8 bases between. Germline CDR1 is MNHEY and CDR2 is SVGAGI. This CDR3 contains 11 residues.

This clone was counted a single time. The chain joins TRBV3-1 (or the pseudogene TRBV3-2) to TRBJ2-3; 11 bases match TRBD2. The CDR3 is made up of 16 amino acids. The junction had 6 bases not matched to a gene; V was cut back by 5 bases and J by 2 bases. Germline CDR1 is LGHDT and CDR2 is YNNKEL (reference sequence). The CDR3 DNA is TGTGCCAGCAGCTCCGCACTAGCGGGGGTCACAGATACGCAGTATTTT. This gives the protein CASSSALAGVTDTQYF.